This TCR beta chain came from a study of T cells in Graves' hyperthyroidism and ophthalmopathy. Study findings and constraints: The blood repertoire included most of the expanded thyroid clonotypes above 0.001. Before onset, by a median of approximately 5.9 months, the model predicted ophthalmopathy.

This clonotype has only a few counts. Its antigen is currently unknown. Amplification targeted TCR beta CDR3 regions from RNA transcripts. The HTBI primer set served for first-round RT-PCR of the TCR CDR3. TCRdb called the multiplex PCR reads again in MiXCR, with one record for every CDR3 protein. Among about 660,000 distinct CDR3 sequences listed, less than 45% were seen once. CDR3 length equals 16 residues. Per the germline V gene, CDR1 is KGHDR and CDR2 is SFDVKD. V was trimmed by 9 bases and J by 1 base, leaving 17 bases between them. Exclusion followed for patients with uncontrolled infection, other autoimmune disease, pregnancy or lactation. Thyroid ultrasound, orbital computed tomography, clinical symptoms, and serum thyroxine and TRAb underpinned diagnoses.

Sequenced: peripheral blood or thyroid tissue (not recorded which). The chain has TRBV24-1 and TRBJ2-2; perhaps TRBD1 as D (6 bases). The receptor was derived from an adult man with Graves' disease, either hyperthyroidism or ophthalmopathy (not recorded which). The CDR3 is CATADRSVWNTGELFF. CDR3 in DNA: TGTGCCACCGCCGACAGGTCCGTATGGAACACCGGGGAGCTGTTTTTT.